This TCR beta chain was sequenced during a study of cytomegalovirus exposure and HLA in healthy donors. Study conclusions and caveats: A later analysis reportedly found fewer N-insertions in an Asian-associated ancestry cluster than the roughly 680-donor mean. Further analysis was carried out later, and it showed several of the most significant clusters appearing linked to common viral pathogens.

This clone was detected a few times. The antigen remains unidentified. Amplification used 60 Vbeta primers and 13 Jbeta primers. As processed by the authors: Among the unique TCR beta chains that a later analysis counted, 75 million to 85 million in all, 10 million to 14 million were shared. This table comes from immunoSEQ multiplex PCR, and its TCRdb copy is limited to in-frame clones, with some not included. Clone size and V and J calls were adopted from that table, with D and trimming inferred from the DNA. The repertoire consists of 150,000 to 200,000 clones, with around 86% occurring once and the leading ten covering roughly 1.9%. Germline V gene sequence: CDR1 SNHLY, CDR2 FYNNEI. The V end lost 7 bases, the J end lost 0 bases, and 13 bases lay between the germline ends. There are 15 residues in the CDR3.

This TCR was recovered from a woman under 30 in good health and CMV-seronegative. This chain connects TRBV2 to TRBJ2-1; possibly TRBD2 for D (6 bases). The sequenced sample was PBMCs. The CDR3, as DNA: TGTGCCAGCAAGCCCCCAGCGGGCTCCTACAATGAGCAGTTCTTC. This encodes CASKPPAGSYNEQFF.